These T cell receptor beta chains were read from a single sample in a study of blood T cells in healthy people across ages. Each CDR3 protein gets one entry after TCRdb re-called the 5' RACE reads with MiXCR. The sample records over 1,500,000 distinct CDR3 sequences, about 50% being singletons. The sequenced sample consisted of blood. The receptors derive from a woman in her thirties or forties in good health. Both conserved end residues are part of each CDR3. Fields, in order: D gene, clone size, V gene, J gene, CDR3 DNA, CDR3 protein. The D gene is left open where the match is weak. The size entry is marked missing in some rows and otherwise reads once, few, many or a size class.

>.|.|TRBV9|TRBJ2-3
TGTGCCAGCAGCGCCTCCAATACTGCAAGCACAGATACGCAGTATTTT
CASSASNTASTDTQYF
>TRBD1|once|TRBV15|TRBJ1-4
TGTGCCACCAGCGGTACAGGGGCACTGGGCGAAAAACTGTTTTTT
CATSGTGALGEKLFF
>.|.|TRBV5-1|TRBJ2-5
TGCGCCAGCAGCTCTGACAACCTCCAAGAGACCCAGTACTTC
CASSSDNLQETQYF
>TRBD1|.|TRBV4-3|TRBJ2-1
TGCGCCAGCAGCCAAGATCTCGGGACAGGGCAGTTCTTC
CASSQDLGTGQFF
>.|.|TRBV5-1|TRBJ2-6
TGCGCCAGCAGCTTGGACGTCCTACCCTCTGGGGCCAACGTCCTGACTTTC
CASSLDVLPSGANVLTF
>.|few|TRBV7-9|TRBJ1-5
TGTGCCAGCAGCTTAAATACAAATCAGCCCCAGCATTTT
CASSLNTNQPQHF
>TRBD1|.|TRBV7-2|TRBJ1-5
TGTGCCAGTAGCCCCGGGACAGGGCCTAGCAATCAGCCCCAGCATTTT
CASSPGTGPSNQPQHF
>.|.|TRBV20-1|TRBJ2-6
TGCAGTGCTAGAGATACTATTCGAGCGGGTCTGAACGTCCTGACTTTC
CSARDTIRAGLNVLTF
>.|.|TRBV29-1|TRBJ1-4
TGCAGCGTTATAAAGTTTGAAAAACTGTTTTTT
CSVIKFEKLFF
>TRBD1|.|TRBV7-6|TRBJ2-7
TGTGCCAGCAGCTTAGCGGCAGGGGGTTCCCCCTACGAGCAGTACTTC
CASSLAAGGSPYEQYF
>TRBD1|many|TRBV20-1|TRBJ2-3
TGCAGTGCCCTGCTAAGGACAGGGGGCGCTGGTACAGATACGCAGTATTTT
CSALLRTGGAGTDTQYF
>TRBD1|.|TRBV12-5|TRBJ2-4
TGTGCTAGTGGTTTGGCCCGGGACAGGGGGCCCGGGAACATTCAGTACTTC
CASGLARDRGPGNIQYF
>TRBD2|.|TRBV11-2|TRBJ2-7
TGTGCCAGCAGCTTAATCGGGGGGGAGGATGAGCAGTACTTC
CASSLIGGEDEQYF
>.|.|TRBV5-1|TRBJ2-3
TGCGCCAGCAGCTTGGCGGGGATCCGGGACGGGGAGGCAGATACGCAGTATTTT
CASSLAGIRDGEADTQYF
>.|.|TRBV20-1|TRBJ2-7
TGCAGTGCTAGAGACCCGCAGGGGAGTCTCTACGAGCAGTACTTC
CSARDPQGSLYEQYF
>TRBD1|.|TRBV7-9|TRBJ2-6
TGTGCCTCCCACGGGACAGGGGGGGATTCTGGGGCCAACGTCCTGACTTTC
CASHGTGGDSGANVLTF
>.|.|TRBV28|TRBJ2-1
TGTGCCAGCAGCCTTCGGGCGGGGGCCTACTCCAATGAGCAGTTCTTC
CASSLRAGAYSNEQFF
>TRBD2|once|TRBV20-1|TRBJ2-7
TGCAGTGCAGGACTAGCGGGGGTCCTTGAGGCGGGCGAGCAGTACTTC
CSAGLAGVLEAGEQYF
>TRBD1|.|TRBV29-1|TRBJ1-2
TGCAGCGGAAGACAGGGGGCAGGTGGCTACACCTTC
CSGRQGAGGYTF
>TRBD2|few|TRBV7-2|TRBJ2-1
TGTGCCAGCGAGGCGGGGGTCGACAGCTCCTACAATGAGCAGTTCTTC
CASEAGVDSSYNEQFF
>TRBD1|.|TRBV12-3/TRBV12-4|TRBJ2-5
TGTGCCAGCAGTGGGGCCCTCGGACAGGGGCTGGGAGAGACCCAGTACTTC
CASSGALGQGLGETQYF
>TRBD1|.|TRBV12-3/TRBV12-4|TRBJ1-2
TGTGCCAGCAGTTTAAGGGGGCACTATGGCTACACCTTC
CASSLRGHYGYTF
>.|.|TRBV15|TRBJ1-1
TGTGCCACCAGCAGCCAGTTCGACAGCGGGACTGAAGCTTTCTTT
CATSSQFDSGTEAFF
>TRBD1|.|TRBV6-1|TRBJ2-6
TGTGCCAGCAGTGAAATGAAGACAGGGTACTCTGGGGCCAACGTCCTGACTTTC
CASSEMKTGYSGANVLTF
>TRBD1|.|TRBV10-3|TRBJ2-7
TGTGCCATCAGCGAGGGACAGATCTACGAGCAGTACTTC
CAISEGQIYEQYF
>.|once|TRBV20-1|TRBJ2-3
TGCGGTGCACCACAGGGAGCCCCCACAGATACGCAGTATTTT
CGAPQGAPTDTQYF
>.|.|TRBV20-1|TRBJ1-1
TGCAGTGCTAGCATGGGCACCTTGACCACTGAAGCTTTCTTT
CSASMGTLTTEAFF
>TRBD2|many|TRBV4-2|TRBJ2-1
TGTGCCAGCAGCCAAAATGGCGGGGGGGCTTTTGGTGAGCAGTTCTTC
CASSQNGGGAFGEQFF
>.|.|TRBV27|TRBJ2-7
TGTGCCAGCAGTTTAAATCTCCGCGAGCAGTACTTC
CASSLNLREQYF
>.|.|TRBV7-2|TRBJ1-4
TGTGCCAGCGGACCTGAGGCCTCGAATGAAAAACTGTTTTTT
CASGPEASNEKLFF
>TRBD2|few|TRBV12-5|TRBJ2-1
TGTGCTAGTGGTTTACCCTTAGCGGGGGGGTCCTACAATGAGCAGTTCTTC
CASGLPLAGGSYNEQFF
>TRBD2|.|TRBV7-2|TRBJ2-3
TGTGCCAGCAGCTTAGAGGGACTAGCGGGAGGAAGCACAGATACGCAGTATTTT
CASSLEGLAGGSTDTQYF
>TRBD1|.|TRBV12-3/TRBV12-4|TRBJ2-1
TGTGCCAGCATGTCGGACAGGGGAAGCAATGAGCAGTTCTTC
CASMSDRGSNEQFF
>.|.|TRBV19|TRBJ2-4
TGTGCCAGTCCGACAGAACTAGCCAAAAACATTCAGTACTTC
CASPTELAKNIQYF
>.|.|TRBV6-5|TRBJ2-7
TGTGCCAGCAGCACCATACCGAGGCACGAGCAGTACTTC
CASSTIPRHEQYF
>TRBD1|.|TRBV6-2/TRBV6-3|TRBJ2-1
TGTGCCAGCAGTTACTCGATATGGGGACAGCCAAAGAATGAGCAGTTCTTC
CASSYSIWGQPKNEQFF
>.|.|TRBV5-6|TRBJ1-4
TGTGCCAGCAGCTGGGAGCTTTCTAATGAAAAACTGTTTTTT
CASSWELSNEKLFF
>TRBD1|.|TRBV28|TRBJ2-5
TGTGCCAGCCGACTTGGACTTACAGGGGCGGGTGAGCAGTACTTC
CASRLGLTGAGEQYF
>.|.|TRBV5-1|TRBJ2-7
TGCGCCAGCGGCCCTGGAGGGGGTTTCTACGAGCAGTACTTC
CASGPGGGFYEQYF
>.|.|TRBV4-2|TRBJ2-3
TGTGCCAGCAGCCAAGAGGGGTCCAGGTTGACAGATACGCAGTATTTT
CASSQEGSRLTDTQYF
>.|.|TRBV20-1|TRBJ1-5
TGCAGTGCTAGAGATGGTGGAGACAGGTGGATGAGCAATCAGCCCCAGCATTTT
CSARDGGDRWMSNQPQHF
>.|.|TRBV20-1|TRBJ2-7
TGCAGTGCTTCGGGAACCGGGCAGGGACTTTACGAGCAGTACTTC
CSASGTGQGLYEQYF
>TRBD2|.|TRBV7-3|TRBJ2-3
TGTGCCAGCAGCCGTCAGCGGGGGTCGGGGGATACGCAGTATTTT
CASSRQRGSGDTQYF